These 32 T cell receptor beta chains were sequenced from one sample in a study of stem cell transplantation in POMP-related autoinflammatory disease. TCRdb's copy holds only in-frame clones and misses some; the assay was immunoSEQ multiplex PCR. The table shows about 26,000 clones, with 80% to 85% occurring only once. This specimen was CD4+ T cells from PBMCs, taken before stem cell transplantation. These receptors were collected from a human donor with POMP-related autoinflammation and immune dysregulation (PRAID).

The chain combines TRBV14 with TRBJ1-3, with D hard to call. V was clipped by 0 bases and J by 0 bases, with 12 bases between them. There are 17 residues in the CDR3. Germline V gene sequence: CDR1 SGHDN, CDR2 FVKESK. CDR3 bases: TGTGCCAGCAGCCAAGATTACTTCGGCTTCTCTGGAAACACCATATATTTT. It codes for CASSQDYFGFSGNTIYF.

The sample holds one count of this clone. The chain is built from TRBV2 and TRBJ2-1; no reliable D call. The V end was cut by 4 bases, the J end by 10 bases, with 23 bases between. The CDR3 contains 16 residues. Germline V lookup: CDR1 SNHLY, CDR2 FYNNEI. The CDR3 DNA sequence: TGTGCCAGCAGTGCAGCGACGGCACCCACGAATGGGGAGCAGTTCTTC. It encodes CASSAATAPTNGEQFF.

The chain has TRBV28 and TRBJ2-7; TRBD2 matches 12 bases. Per germline, CDR1 MDHEN and CDR2 SYDVKM. After removal of 6 bases from V and 1 base from J, the junction contained 13 bases not matched to a gene. This CDR3 has 18 residues. CDR3 bases: TGTGCCAGCAGCCCAGCGGGCAGACTAGCGGGAGCATCCTACGAGCAGTACTTC. The encoded protein is CASSPAGRLAGASYEQYF. Using reference TRBV28 and TRBJ2-7 for the parts outside the CDR3, the full variable domain is DVKVTQSSRYLVKRTGEKVFLECVQDMDHENMFWYRQDPGLGLRLIYFSYDVKMKEKGDIPEGYSVSREKKERFSLILESASTNQTSMYLCASSPAGRLAGASYEQYFGPGTRLTVT.

The chain combines TRBV27 with TRBJ2-7, with TRBD2 matching over 8 bases. The J segment lost 3 bases and the V segment lost 2 bases, leaving 9 bases of the junction unmatched. The CDR3 covers 16 residues. Per the germline V gene, CDR1 is MNHEY and CDR2 is SMNVEV (reference sequence). The CDR3 loop is CASSLGGGPKRYEQYF. CDR3 bases: TGTGCCAGCAGTTTAGGCGGGGGGCCTAAACGCTACGAGCAGTACTTC.

The chain links TRBV11-2 to TRBJ1-1; no clear D. CDR1 and CDR2 (germline): SGHAT, FQNNGV. The CDR3 is 14 residues long. The germline V and J ends were trimmed by 8 bases and 0 bases, with 13 bases remaining between them. CDR3: CASRRGSMNTEAFF. DNA for the CDR3: TGTGCCAGCCGTAGAGGGTCGATGAACACTGAAGCTTTCTTT.

V is TRBV11-2 and J is TRBJ1-2, with 7 positions matching TRBD1. CDR3 size: 16 residues. The germline CDR1 and CDR2 sequences are SGHAT and FQNNGV. Trimming cost V 1 base and J 4 bases; bases outside gene matches: 9. The CDR3 sequence: CASSLVVSGTAYGYTF. As DNA, the CDR3 is TGTGCCAGCAGCTTAGTCGTTTCCGGGACAGCCTATGGCTACACCTTC.

The V gene is TRBV9, the J gene TRBJ2-5; D is perhaps TRBD2 (5 bases). The V gene's germline CDR1 is SGDLS and CDR2 YYNGEE. Trimming removed 1 base from V and 2 bases from J, with 15 bases in between. CDR3 size: 16 residues. DNA for the CDR3: TGTGCCAGCAGCGTAAATCTCAAAGCGGCACAAGAGACCCAGTACTTC. Encoded protein: CASSVNLKAAQETQYF.

The chain links TRBV19 to TRBJ1-1; 7 bases map to TRBD1. The V gene end was trimmed by 1 base and the J gene end by 4 bases; junction bases not matched to a gene: 9. The CDR3 has 16 amino acids. In germline, CDR1 is LNHDA, CDR2 SQIVND (reference sequence). CDR3 DNA sequence: TGTGCCAGTAGTATAGGGAGGGGGCCGGGGGTCACTGAAGCTTTCTTT. It translates to CASSIGRGPGVTEAFF.

The rearrangement links TRBV14 to TRBJ2-7; the D call may be TRBD1 or TRBD2 (5 bases each). With 4 bases removed from V and 5 bases from J, the gap between germline ends came to 12 bases. The CDR3 runs 13 residues. Germline-derived CDR1 and CDR2 are SGHDN and FVKESK. As DNA, the CDR3 is TGTGCCAGCAGCCGGGACCGAACGGACGAGCAGTACTTC. This encodes CASSRDRTDEQYF.

This clone was counted only a few times. The chain couples TRBV7-9 to TRBJ1-5; TRBD1 matches 9 bases. The V and J ends lost 4 bases and 2 bases, in that order; junction bases with no gene match: 6. Germline V gene lookup returns CDR1 SEHNR and CDR2 FQNEAQ (reference sequence). CDR3 size: 16 residues. This CDR3 reads CASSSTGGERNQPQHF. CDR3 nucleotides: TGTGCCAGCAGCTCCACAGGGGGCGAACGCAATCAGCCCCAGCATTTT.

The CDR3 protein is CATSVGGGYNEQFF. The CDR3 coding sequence is TGCGCCACCTCAGTCGGGGGAGGTTACAATGAGCAGTTCTTC. The chain has TRBV10-1 and TRBJ2-1, with D maybe TRBD2 (6 bases). Trimming pared 10 bases from V and 4 bases from J, leaving 17 bases between. The CDR3 spans 14 residues. The V gene's germline CDR1 is WNHNN and CDR2 SYGVQD (reference sequence).

The chain employs TRBV7-9 and TRBJ2-3, with D hard to call. V lost 3 bases and J 6 bases, leaving 7 bases between the germline ends. CDR3 length equals 12 residues. Germline V CDR1 and CDR2: SEHNR, FQNEAQ (reference sequence). The CDR3 sequence: CASSFAVDTQYF. The CDR3 region has the DNA TGTGCCAGCAGCTTCGCGGTGGATACGCAGTATTTT.

The chain is built from TRBV5-4 and TRBJ2-2, with 10 nucleotides matching TRBD2. After removal of 6 bases from V and 7 bases from J, the junction contained 12 bases not matched to a gene. CDR3 size: 16 residues. Germline V gene lookup returns CDR1 SGHNT and CDR2 YYREEE (reference sequence). The CDR3 sequence is CASTFGPGTSDGELFF. The CDR3 DNA reads as TGTGCCAGCACCTTCGGCCCCGGGACTAGCGACGGGGAGCTGTTTTTT.

V is TRBV30 and J is TRBJ2-6, with TRBD1 matching over 8 bases. The CDR3 totals 15 residues. J was trimmed by 0 bases and V by 7 bases; bases with no gene match: 5. CDR1 is GTSNPN, CDR2 SVGIG, per germline (reference sequence). CDR3 in DNA: TGTGCCTCACAGGGGGGCCTCTCTGGGGCCAACGTCCTGACTTTC. Residues: CASQGGLSGANVLTF.

This chain uses TRBV7-3 with TRBJ2-3; D gene uncertain. Germline-derived CDR1 and CDR2 are SGHTA and FQGTGA. The CDR3 sequence is 14 residues long. Between the trimmed V and J ends, which lost 2 bases and 0 bases, there was a span of 6 bases. The CDR3: CASSLLPSTDTQYF. Written as DNA, the CDR3 is TGTGCCAGCAGCTTATTACCTAGCACAGATACGCAGTATTTT.

This clone was seen a few times. V gene TRBV2 combines with J gene TRBJ2-7; possible D gene TRBD1, 5 bases. The V gene lost 7 bases and the J gene lost 5 bases, with 12 bases spanning the gap. This CDR3 is 12 amino acids long. CDR1 SNHLY and CDR2 FYNNEI come from the germline V gene. The CDR3 loop reads CASKDNRDEQYF. DNA for the CDR3: TGTGCCAGCAAGGACAATCGCGACGAGCAGTACTTC.

The gene calls are TRBV27 and TRBJ1-2; TRBD1 aligns across 7 bases. V lost 5 bases, J lost 8 bases, and 8 bases stayed unmatched. Germline assignment: CDR1 MNHEY and CDR2 SMNVEV (reference sequence). The CDR3 is 13 residues long. CDR3 amino acids: CASSAHQGGGYTF. CDR3 DNA sequence: TGTGCCAGCAGTGCCCATCAGGGGGGCGGCTACACCTTC.

The J gene is TRBJ2-5, the V gene TRBV7-2; D is uncertain. The CDR3 sequence is 14 residues long. V was clipped by 1 base and J by 2 bases, with 8 bases between them. Germline V gene sequence: CDR1 SGHTA, CDR2 FQGNSA. The chain's CDR3 is CASSLGFSQETQYF. The CDR3 region has the DNA TGTGCCAGCAGCTTAGGATTTTCGCAAGAGACCCAGTACTTC.

CDR3 sequence reads: CASSFNRDSYNEQFF. CDR3 sequence (DNA): TGTGCCAGCAGCTTCAACAGGGATTCTTACAATGAGCAGTTCTTC. The chain joins TRBV28 to TRBJ2-1; D is possibly TRBD1 (6 bases). Trimming took off 6 bases at V and 4 bases at J, with 16 bases between the two ends. The CDR3 is 15 amino acids. Germline assignment: CDR1 MDHEN and CDR2 SYDVKM.

The chain recombines TRBV27 with TRBJ1-1, with TRBD1 matching 8 bases. V dropped 6 bases and J dropped 0; count of bases not matched to a gene: 9. Germline CDR1 MNHEY, CDR2 SMNVEV (reference sequence). This CDR3 region has 16 residues. The CDR3 DNA reads as TGTGCCAGCAGCCCAAACAGGGGGGAGGTGAACACTGAAGCTTTCTTT. It codes for CASSPNRGEVNTEAFF.

The chain carries TRBV7-6 and TRBJ2-3, with TRBD2 identical over 13 bases. The germline V gene has CDR1 SGHVS and CDR2 FNYEAQ. The CDR3 totals 19 residues. V lost 3 bases, J lost 2 bases, and 11 bases stayed unmatched. CDR3 DNA: TGTGCCAGCAGCTTTACGACTAGCGGGAGGAATGTGCCCACAGATACGCAGTATTTT. This sequence encodes CASSFTTSGRNVPTDTQYF.

This clone was picked up one time. This sequence joins TRBV18 and TRBJ1-1; TRBD1 might be the D (6 bases). The CDR3 spans 16 residues. The germline CDR1 and CDR2 sequences are KGHSH and LQKENI. V lost 4 bases and J lost 1, with 16 bases in between. CDR3 nucleotides: TGTGCCAGCTCACTACAACTTCAGGGGAAGAACACTGAAGCTTTCTTT. Translated, it gives CASSLQLQGKNTEAFF. The complete variable domain, with remaining parts taken from reference TRBV18 and TRBJ1-1, reads NAGVMQNPRHLVRRRGQEARLRCSPMKGHSHVYWYRQLPEEGLKFMVYLQKENIIDESGMPKERFSAEFPKEGPSILRIQQVVRGDSAAYFCASSLQLQGKNTEAFFGQGTRLTVV.

The chain has TRBV6-5 and TRBJ1-1; D remains ambiguous. Trimming pared 2 bases from V and 6 bases from J, leaving 7 bases between. The CDR3 sequence is 12 residues long. The V gene's germline CDR1 is MNHEY and CDR2 SVGAGI. This CDR3 reads CASSYRTPEAFF. The CDR3 DNA reads as TGTGCCAGCAGTTACCGGACGCCTGAAGCTTTCTTT.

The chain links TRBV19 to TRBJ2-5; perhaps TRBD1 as D (6 bases). CDR3 length equals 13 residues. V gave up 7 bases and J gave up 5 bases, with 14 bases separating them. CDR1 and CDR2 from the germline V gene are LNHDA and SQIVND (reference sequence). Written as DNA, the CDR3 is TGTGCCAGTAACCAGGGGTTGCGGGAGACCCAGTACTTC. Translated, it gives CASNQGLRETQYF.

This clone was observed a few times. This rearrangement joins TRBV27 to TRBJ2-7; 9 nucleotides line up with TRBD2. Germline loops: CDR1 MNHEY, CDR2 SMNVEV (reference sequence). CDR3 length equals 14 residues. Trimming at V came to 8 bases and at J to 5 bases, leaving 10 bases not matched to a gene. In DNA form, the CDR3 reads TGTGCCAGCTCCCCTTGGACTAGCGAGAACGAGCAGTACTTC. This encodes CASSPWTSENEQYF.

This sequence joins TRBV7-2 and TRBJ2-3; D gene ambiguous. Germline loops: CDR1 SGHTA, CDR2 FQGNSA. The CDR3 runs 15 residues. The V gene lost 1 base and the J gene lost 0 bases, with 8 bases spanning the gap. CDR3 residues: CASSLVAISTDTQYF. As DNA, the CDR3 is TGTGCCAGCAGCTTAGTTGCGATCAGCACAGATACGCAGTATTTT.

In regard to this clone: This likely comes from a read error, as the CDR3 has no conserved phenylalanine or tryptophan at its end. V is TRBV27 and J is TRBJ1-2; D remains unclear. Deletions cut 6 bases from V and 2 bases from J, with 10 bases between. CDR3 length: 13 residues. The germline gives CDR1 MNHEY, CDR2 SMNVEV (reference sequence). This chain's CDR3 is CASSVTENYGYTL. In DNA form, the CDR3 reads TGTGCCAGCAGCGTGACGGAGAACTATGGCTACACCCTC.

This sequence joins TRBV19 and TRBJ2-2, with 7 positions matching TRBD1. The CDR3 runs to 14 residues. V lost 6 bases to trimming and J lost 6 bases; unmatched junction nucleotides: 7. Looked up from germline, CDR1 is LNHDA and CDR2 is SQIVND (reference sequence). The CDR3 nucleotides read TGTGCCAGTAGCTTACAGGGGCGGTCCGGGGAGCTGTTTTTT. It encodes CASSLQGRSGELFF.

The chain recombines TRBV5-4 with TRBJ1-2, with a tentative D call TRBD1 (6 bases). V gave up 0 bases and J gave up 8 bases, with 11 bases separating them. CDR3 size: 13 residues. Germline V CDR1 and CDR2: SGHNT, YYREEE (reference sequence). The CDR3 protein is CASSLAGGGGYTF. DNA for the CDR3: TGTGCCAGCAGCTTGGCCGGAGGGGGAGGCTACACCTTC.

The genes are TRBV15 and TRBJ1-2, with 7 bases matching TRBD1. J was trimmed by 6 bases and V by 5 bases; bases with no gene match: 6. This CDR3 spans 13 amino acids. CDR1 is LNHNV and CDR2 is YYDKDF in the germline V gene (reference sequence). The CDR3 protein is CATSRGTVDGYTF. The CDR3, as DNA: TGTGCCACCAGCCGCGGGACAGTTGATGGCTACACCTTC.

This clone was seen more than once but under ten times. The chain couples TRBV5-1 to TRBJ1-4; D possibly corresponds to TRBD1 (5 bases). Trimming shortened V by 2 bases and J by 6 bases, and 11 bases separated the two germline ends. CDR3 length equals 14 residues. The V gene's germline CDR1 is SGHRS and CDR2 YFSETQ. The CDR3, as DNA: TGCGCCAGCAGCTTAGGCAACAGGCATGAAAAACTGTTTTTT. Protein product: CASSLGNRHEKLFF. The full variable domain, completed using reference TRBV5-1 and TRBJ1-4, is KAGVTQTPRYLIKTRGQQVTLSCSPISGHRSVSWYQQTPGQGLQFLFEYFSETQRNKGNFPGRFSGRQFSNSRSEMNVSTLELGDSALYLCASSLGNRHEKLFFGSGTQLSVL.

This chain connects TRBV13 to TRBJ1-1; D is unresolved. Germline V gene data show CDR1 as PRHDT and CDR2 as FYEKMQ (reference sequence). This CDR3 spans 15 amino acids. Trimming cost V 2 bases and J 4 bases, with 14 bases left between them. CDR3 region: CASSLRPRTGTEAFF. CDR3 DNA sequence: TGTGCCAGCAGCTTACGCCCCCGGACGGGCACTGAAGCTTTCTTT.